The rows below give T cell receptor beta chains drawn from one sample of a study of T-cell reconstitution after alpha-beta-depleted transplantation in children. TCRdb re-called the PCR reads through MiXCR, storing one row per CDR3 protein. The sample consists of about 500,000 distinct CDR3 sequences, approximately 32% of them appearing once. This specimen consisted of PBMCs from the stem cell graft donor, obtained from the stem cell graft. These receptors originate from a human donor who donated a stem cell graft to a child with aplastic anemia. Each CDR3 is given without its conserved first and last residue. Each record gives: V gene, CDR3 protein.

V gene: TRBV12-3/TRBV12-4
CDR3 protein: ASSSGTGVANYGYT

V gene: TRBV29-1
CDR3 protein: SVAGGQFNQPQH

V gene: TRBV5-6
CDR3 protein: ASSFIGLAGWADTQY

V gene: TRBV12-3/TRBV12-4
CDR3 protein: ASSLLGASGQPQH

V gene: TRBV29-1
CDR3 protein: SVRTGGIGNTEAF

V gene: TRBV28
CDR3 protein: ASTQKGAEQF

V gene: TRBV9
CDR3 protein: ASSVGMGPANEQF

V gene: TRBV7-8
CDR3 protein: ASSLVTSGHNEQF

V gene: TRBV5-5
CDR3 protein: ASSADRGDTQY

V gene: TRBV9
CDR3 protein: ASGQGAEDTQY

V gene: TRBV29-1
CDR3 protein: SVVLPRDYGYT

V gene: TRBV4-3
CDR3 protein: ASSQEVLLRDSNQPQH

V gene: TRBV5-1
CDR3 protein: ASSLAQGTASPGEQF

V gene: TRBV12-3/TRBV12-4
CDR3 protein: ASSLRTLGETQY

V gene: TRBV20-1
CDR3 protein: SARVPAKNIQY

V gene: TRBV7-2
CDR3 protein: ASSLVGTGGSNYGYT

V gene: TRBV5-5
CDR3 protein: ASRYSETQY

V gene: TRBV20-1
CDR3 protein: SARERDNYGYT

V gene: TRBV5-6
CDR3 protein: ASSFPGVSSYNEQF

V gene: TRBV15
CDR3 protein: ATRGSGSQETQY

V gene: TRBV10-3
CDR3 protein: AIRAGENSPLH

V gene: TRBV20-1
CDR3 protein: SAAQVGYVF